The rows below give T cell receptor beta chains drawn from one sample of a study of CD8 T cells in Susac syndrome. Each CDR3 protein is one row after TCRdb ran MiXCR on the immunoSEQ multiplex PCR reads. This table has roughly 180,000 distinct CDR3 sequences, about 95% appearing once. The sequencing sample was made of CD4+ T cells from PBMCs. The receptors come from a human donor in good health. Both conserved end residues are part of each CDR3. Each record gives: D gene, clone size, V gene, J gene, CDR3 DNA, CDR3 protein. The D gene is left open where the match is weak. Size values are once, few and many counts, or a class for expanded clones, and some rows have none.

d_call: -; clone_size: -; v_call: TRBV9; j_call: TRBJ2-1; cdr3_nt: TGTGCCAGCAGCGCCAGACCCGACCTCTACAATGAGCAGTTCTTC; cdr3_aa: CASSARPDLYNEQFF
d_call: TRBD1; clone_size: -; v_call: TRBV4-3; j_call: TRBJ2-7; cdr3_nt: TGCGCCAGCAGCCAAATGGGACAGGGAGGCGAGCAGTACTTC; cdr3_aa: CASSQMGQGGEQYF
d_call: -; clone_size: -; v_call: TRBV24-1; j_call: TRBJ1-2; cdr3_nt: TGTGCCACCAGTGATTACGGCCAGGGTAACTATGGCTACACCTTC; cdr3_aa: CATSDYGQGNYGYTF
d_call: -; clone_size: once; v_call: TRBV27; j_call: TRBJ2-1; cdr3_nt: TGTGCCAGCAGTTTAAGTAGGCAGGGGCACAATGAGCAGTTCTTC; cdr3_aa: CASSLSRQGHNEQFF
d_call: TRBD1; clone_size: -; v_call: TRBV12-3/TRBV12-4; j_call: TRBJ1-1; cdr3_nt: TGTGCCAGCAGCCCGACAGGGGGACTCACTGAAGCTTTCTTT; cdr3_aa: CASSPTGGLTEAFF
d_call: -; clone_size: -; v_call: TRBV5-4; j_call: TRBJ1-3; cdr3_nt: TGTGCCAGCAGCCAGCGGGGGGCTGAAAACACCATATATTTT; cdr3_aa: CASSQRGAENTIYF
d_call: TRBD1; clone_size: -; v_call: TRBV30; j_call: TRBJ2-7; cdr3_nt: TGTGCCTGGAGCCGGGGACAGGGGAACGAGCAGTACTTC; cdr3_aa: CAWSRGQGNEQYF
d_call: -; clone_size: -; v_call: TRBV29-1; j_call: TRBJ2-2; cdr3_nt: TGCAGCGTTGAAGCAAGCGGGGAGCTGTTTTTT; cdr3_aa: CSVEASGELFF
d_call: TRBD2; clone_size: -; v_call: TRBV30; j_call: TRBJ2-1; cdr3_nt: TGTGCCTGGAGTGTTGCGGCTAGCGGGAGGCCCCGGGGTAATGAGCAGTTCTTC; cdr3_aa: CAWSVAASGRPRGNEQFF
d_call: -; clone_size: -; v_call: TRBV20-1; j_call: TRBJ2-6; cdr3_nt: TGCAGTGCTAGGCCAGGAGGGACTGGGGCCAACGTCCTGACTTTC; cdr3_aa: CSARPGGTGANVLTF
d_call: -; clone_size: -; v_call: TRBV20-1; j_call: TRBJ2-5; cdr3_nt: TGCAGTGCTAGAGTTTCGGGAGAGACCCAGTACTTC; cdr3_aa: CSARVSGETQYF
d_call: -; clone_size: -; v_call: TRBV3-1; j_call: TRBJ1-1; cdr3_nt: TGTGCCAGCAGCCAAGATCAGGGACAAACCACTGAAGCTTTCTTT; cdr3_aa: CASSQDQGQTTEAFF
d_call: -; clone_size: once; v_call: TRBV29-1; j_call: TRBJ2-7; cdr3_nt: TGCAGCGTTTTTGGACAGTCCTACGAGCAGTACTTC; cdr3_aa: CSVFGQSYEQYF
d_call: TRBD2; clone_size: -; v_call: TRBV5-1; j_call: TRBJ2-7; cdr3_nt: TGCGCCAGCAGCTCACCCGGACTAGCGGCCTCCTACGAGCAGTACTTC; cdr3_aa: CASSSPGLAASYEQYF
d_call: TRBD2; clone_size: -; v_call: TRBV25-1; j_call: TRBJ2-5; cdr3_nt: TGTGCCAGCAGTGGACTAGCGGGAGGTTTCGGAGAGACCCAGTACTTC; cdr3_aa: CASSGLAGGFGETQYF
d_call: -; clone_size: -; v_call: TRBV29-1; j_call: TRBJ1-5; cdr3_nt: TGCAGCGTTGGGCAGGCGAAAAATCAGCCCCAGCATTTT; cdr3_aa: CSVGQAKNQPQHF
d_call: TRBD1; clone_size: -; v_call: TRBV29-1; j_call: TRBJ2-5; cdr3_nt: TGCAGCGTTGCAGGGGGTGGAGAGACCCAGTACTTC; cdr3_aa: CSVAGGGETQYF
d_call: TRBD1; clone_size: -; v_call: TRBV6-2/TRBV6-3; j_call: TRBJ2-6; cdr3_nt: TGTGCCAGCAGTAATCCCGGGACAGGGTCTGGGGCCAACGTCCTGACTTTC; cdr3_aa: CASSNPGTGSGANVLTF
d_call: TRBD2; clone_size: -; v_call: TRBV5-1; j_call: TRBJ2-5; cdr3_nt: TGCGCCAGCAGCCTGAAACTAGCGGGGCAAGAGACCCAGTACTTC; cdr3_aa: CASSLKLAGQETQYF
d_call: TRBD2; clone_size: -; v_call: TRBV30; j_call: TRBJ2-5; cdr3_nt: TGTGCCTGGAGTGTAGGTTTAATGTTGGGGACTAGTGTGTTTCGGGAGACCCAGTACTTC; cdr3_aa: CAWSVGLMLGTSVFRETQYF
d_call: -; clone_size: -; v_call: TRBV12-3/TRBV12-4; j_call: TRBJ2-1; cdr3_nt: TGTGCCAGCAGCCTCACCCGGGCCTACAATGAGCAGTTCTTC; cdr3_aa: CASSLTRAYNEQFF
d_call: -; clone_size: -; v_call: TRBV19; j_call: TRBJ2-2; cdr3_nt: TGTGCCAGTAGTTGGTTTCGCACCGGGGAGCTGTTTTTT; cdr3_aa: CASSWFRTGELFF
d_call: TRBD2; clone_size: -; v_call: TRBV27; j_call: TRBJ2-1; cdr3_nt: TGTGCCAGCAAGAGGACTAGCGGGACCGATGAGCAGTTCTTC; cdr3_aa: CASKRTSGTDEQFF
d_call: -; clone_size: -; v_call: TRBV9; j_call: TRBJ2-3; cdr3_nt: TGTGCCAGCAGCGTAGTAACTAGCACAGATACGCAGTATTTT; cdr3_aa: CASSVVTSTDTQYF